Listed below are T cell receptor beta chains from one sample, sequenced in a study of blood T cells in healthy people across ages. MiXCR, run by TCRdb on the 5' RACE reads, gives a single entry per CDR3 protein. Counted here are 600,000 to 800,000 distinct CDR3 sequences, roughly 21% occurring once; the ten biggest clones make up about 3.6%. Sequencing was carried out using blood. The receptor set was obtained from a man in his sixties or seventies in good health. Both conserved end residues are part of each CDR3. A D gene is named only where the DNA matches it firmly. The size of a clone is reported for some rows only, either as once, few or many, or as a class for expanded clones.

v_call	d_call	j_call	clone_size	cdr3_length	cdr3_aa	cdr3_nt
TRBV5-1	TRBD2	TRBJ2-5	.	16	CASSLGLAGASETQYF	TGCGCCAGCAGCTTGGGGCTAGCGGGAGCTTCCGAGACCCAGTACTTC
TRBV6-5	.	TRBJ2-1	few	14	CASSYGGAYNEQFF	TGTGCCAGCAGTTACGGGGGTGCCTACAATGAGCAGTTCTTC
TRBV10-3	.	TRBJ2-2	.	12	CAIRADTGELFF	TGTGCCATCAGGGCCGACACCGGGGAGCTGTTTTTT
TRBV9	.	TRBJ2-5	.	13	CASSSRAVETQYF	TGTGCCAGCAGCTCCCGGGCCGTGGAGACCCAGTACTTC
TRBV5-6	.	TRBJ2-7	few	14	CASSSLRLFHEQYF	TGTGCCAGCAGCTCTCTACGTCTGTTCCACGAGCAGTACTTC
TRBV11-2	TRBD1	TRBJ2-7	few	15	CASSLVQGVAYEQYF	TGTGCCAGCAGCTTAGTACAGGGGGTCGCCTACGAGCAGTACTTC
TRBV19	.	TRBJ2-5	.	13	CASSSAAQETQYF	TGTGCCAGTAGTAGTGCCGCCCAAGAGACCCAGTACTTC
TRBV10-3	.	TRBJ2-7	many	12	CAIRQVGGEQYF	TGTGCCATTAGACAGGTCGGAGGCGAGCAGTACTTC
TRBV21-1	.	TRBJ2-5	few	15	CASSKSRTGVETQYF	TGTGCCAGCAGCAAGTCTCGAACAGGGGTCGAGACCCAGTACTTC
TRBV7-9	TRBD1	TRBJ1-4	.	15	CASSLSGTEGEKLFF	TGTGCCAGCAGCTTATCTGGGACAGAGGGTGAAAAACTGTTTTTT
TRBV20-1	.	TRBJ2-7	.	15	CSARVSRGTTYEQYF	TGCAGTGCTAGAGTCTCTAGGGGCACTACCTACGAGCAGTACTTC
TRBV29-1	.	TRBJ2-4	.	15	CSVEAPGPSKNIQYF	TGCAGCGTTGAGGCACCGGGACCATCCAAAAACATTCAGTACTTC
TRBV28	TRBD2	TRBJ2-3	.	16	CASSLPMGGGADTQYF	TGTGCCAGCAGTTTACCGATGGGCGGGGGTGCAGATACGCAGTATTTT
TRBV2	.	TRBJ2-1	.	12	CASRPEYNEQFF	TGTGCCAGCAGACCAGAGTACAATGAGCAGTTCTTC
TRBV20-1	.	TRBJ2-7	.	12	CSASDQINEQYF	TGCAGTGCCTCAGACCAGATCAACGAGCAGTACTTC
TRBV6-6	.	TRBJ2-1	.	14	CASSRARGYNEQFF	TGTGCCAGCAGCCGGGCCCGGGGTTATAATGAGCAGTTCTTC
TRBV7-9	.	TRBJ2-3	.	16	CASSQNSGTYTDTQYF	TGTGCCAGCAGCCAAAACTCCGGGACTTACACAGATACGCAGTATTTT
TRBV5-5	.	TRBJ2-2	.	14	CASSRQQGTGELFF	TGTGCCAGCAGCAGGCAGCAGGGCACCGGGGAGCTGTTTTTT
TRBV5-1	.	TRBJ2-5	.	14	CASSRGGGSETQYF	TGCGCCAGCAGCCGAGGAGGAGGGTCAGAGACCCAGTACTTC
TRBV7-9	TRBD2	TRBJ2-3	many	16	CASSLALAASTDTQYF	TGTGCCAGCAGCTTAGCGCTAGCGGCTAGCACAGATACGCAGTATTTT
TRBV6-5	TRBD1	TRBJ2-2	.	13	CASSSTGTGELFF	TGTGCCAGCAGTTCGACAGGGACCGGGGAGCTGTTTTTT
TRBV6-1	.	TRBJ2-1	few	13	CASRGTGPGEQFF	TGTGCCAGCAGGGGGACCGGGCCTGGTGAGCAGTTCTTC
TRBV20-1	.	TRBJ1-2	.	13	CSARDGGVGGYTF	TGCAGTGCTAGAGATGGGGGAGTCGGTGGCTACACCTTC
TRBV3-1	.	TRBJ2-1	.	16	CASSQDWIKLRGEQFF	TGTGCCAGCAGCCAAGATTGGATTAAATTGAGAGGTGAGCAGTTCTTC
TRBV11-2	TRBD2	TRBJ2-7	few	14	CASRSSGSPHEQYF	TGTGCCAGCAGGTCTAGCGGGAGCCCCCACGAGCAGTACTTC
TRBV2	.	TRBJ2-3	few	14	CASLGRPHTDTQYF	TGTGCCAGTCTCGGGAGACCCCACACAGATACGCAGTATTTT
TRBV5-1	.	TRBJ2-5	.	15	CASSLAGRTVQTQYF	TGCGCCAGCAGCTTGGCCGGTCGGACAGTGCAGACCCAGTACTTC
TRBV29-1	TRBD1	TRBJ1-2	.	13	CSVAGTDDYGYTF	TGCAGCGTTGCCGGGACAGATGACTATGGCTACACCTTC
TRBV12-5	TRBD1	TRBJ1-1	.	14	CASGPATGGGKAFF	TGTGCTAGTGGCCCAGCGACAGGGGGTGGGAAAGCTTTCTTT
TRBV21-1	.	TRBJ2-7	few	15	CASSTTGQGVHEQYF	TGTGCCAGCAGCACCACTGGACAGGGTGTCCACGAGCAGTACTTC
TRBV20-1	.	TRBJ2-1	few	15	CSARGAGTAYNEQFF	TGCAGTGCTAGAGGGGCGGGAACGGCCTACAATGAGCAGTTCTTC
TRBV12-3/TRBV12-4	.	TRBJ1-6	.	15	CASSPGLQVNSPLHF	TGTGCCAGCAGCCCCGGGTTGCAGGTTAATTCACCCCTCCACTTT
TRBV5-6	TRBD2	TRBJ2-7	few	16	CASSPDSGRTSYEQYF	TGTGCCAGCAGCCCAGATAGCGGGAGGACGTCCTACGAGCAGTACTTC
TRBV20-1	.	TRBJ2-5	few	12	CSAPLRQETQYF	TGCAGTGCTCCACTCCGCCAAGAGACCCAGTACTTC
TRBV7-9	.	TRBJ2-1	many	13	CASSFEGFDGQFF	TGTGCCAGCAGCTTTGAAGGGTTCGACGGGCAGTTCTTC
TRBV12-3/TRBV12-4	TRBD2	TRBJ2-1	few	15	CASILAGFPGDEQFF	TGTGCCAGCATACTAGCGGGATTCCCTGGCGATGAGCAGTTCTTC
TRBV20-1	.	TRBJ2-1	.	16	CSARNMGQGGYNEQFF	TGCAGTGCTAGAAATATGGGACAAGGGGGCTACAATGAGCAGTTCTTC
TRBV28	.	TRBJ2-7	few	12	CASKTGSHEQYF	TGTGCCAGTAAGACCGGGAGTCACGAGCAGTACTTC
TRBV20-1	.	TRBJ2-3	.	11	CSARTLDTQYF	TGCAGTGCCAGGACTCTGGATACGCAGTATTTT
TRBV29-1	.	TRBJ2-5	few	16	CSVEEGLLALQETQYF	TGCAGCGTTGAAGAGGGGCTGCTAGCGCTACAAGAGACCCAGTACTTC
TRBV20-1	TRBD2	TRBJ2-3	.	13	CSARVAGADTQYF	TGCAGTGCTAGAGTCGCGGGGGCAGATACGCAGTATTTT
TRBV10-3	.	TRBJ2-2	few	15	CAISGGQTNTGELFF	TGTGCCATCAGTGGAGGACAGACGAACACCGGGGAGCTGTTTTTT
TRBV28	TRBD1	TRBJ2-5	.	15	CASSSRDSSQETQYF	TGTGCCAGCAGTTCCCGGGACAGCTCTCAAGAGACCCAGTACTTC
TRBV15	TRBD1	TRBJ2-7	.	15	CATSRDRGQGHEQYF	TGTGCCACCAGCAGAGATAGGGGACAGGGCCACGAGCAGTACTTC
TRBV27	TRBD1	TRBJ1-1	.	15	CASSSRQGGSSEAFF	TGTGCCAGCAGTTCCCGACAGGGGGGATCGTCTGAAGCTTTCTTT
TRBV7-9	.	TRBJ1-4	.	15	CASSNRNGDYEKLFF	TGTGCCAGCAGCAACCGGAACGGGGACTATGAAAAACTGTTTTTT
TRBV29-1	TRBD2	TRBJ2-5	few	10	CSVVGTSRFF	TGCAGCGTTGTCGGGACTAGTCGGTTCTTC
TRBV10-2	.	TRBJ2-3	many	14	CATKGGNSTDTQYF	TGCGCCACCAAGGGTGGTAACAGCACAGATACGCAGTATTTT
TRBV9	.	TRBJ2-1	few	16	CASSVAGGGPYNEQFF	TGTGCCAGCAGCGTAGCTGGAGGAGGGCCCTACAATGAGCAGTTCTTC
TRBV7-9	.	TRBJ1-2	.	12	CASSLAGRPNTF	TGTGCCAGCAGCTTAGCGGGCAGACCTAACACCTTC
TRBV12-3/TRBV12-4	.	TRBJ1-1	once	15	CASTRQVIMNTEAFF	TGTGCCAGCACCCGACAGGTAATCATGAACACTGAAGCTTTCTTT
TRBV5-1	.	TRBJ1-3	.	16	CASSLESRGFGNTTYF	TGCGCCAGCAGCTTGGAGTCCCGAGGGTTTGGAAACACCACATATTTT
TRBV18	.	TRBJ2-1	few	12	CASSPRVAEQFF	TGTGCCAGCTCACCAAGGGTGGCTGAGCAGTTCTTC
TRBV2	.	TRBJ1-5	.	14	CASRRAEPNQPQHF	TGTGCCAGCCGGAGGGCAGAGCCTAATCAGCCCCAGCATTTT
TRBV10-2	.	TRBJ2-4	.	18	CASSPRGSDTLWENIQYF	TGCGCCAGCAGCCCCCGAGGAAGCGACACTCTCTGGGAAAACATTCAGTACTTC
TRBV7-9	.	TRBJ2-1	few	16	CASSLGDGGGYYEQFF	TGTGCCAGCAGCTTAGGGGACGGAGGGGGTTATTACGAGCAGTTCTTC
TRBV6-2/TRBV6-3	.	TRBJ1-5	few	14	CASSQSQGFTPQHF	TGTGCCAGCAGTCAGTCCCAGGGGTTTACGCCCCAGCATTTT